These 2 T cell receptor beta chains were all obtained from the same sample, sequenced in a study of CD8+ T cells in alopecia areata. Reverse transcribed after extraction, RNA yielded cDNA as the sequencing template. TCRdb's copy holds only in-frame clones and misses some; the assay was immunoSEQ multiplex PCR. This sample yields 200,000 or so clones, of which more than 50% are seen a single time; roughly 5.3% belongs to the top ten. The material sequenced was CD8+ T cells sorted from blood. The receptors were gathered from a human donor in good health.

The CDR3, as DNA: TGTGCCAGCAGTCCCCTAGGGGGAGAGACCCAGTACTTC. Protein sequence: CASSPLGGETQYF. This sequence joins TRBV6-5 and TRBJ2-5; tentatively, D is TRBD1 (6 bases). This CDR3 has 13 amino acids. Germline V gene sequence: CDR1 MNHEY, CDR2 SVGAGI. Trimming removed 5 bases at V and 4 bases at J, with 11 bases between.

The chain couples TRBV7-8 to TRBJ2-7, with D hard to call. The V and J ends lost 5 bases and 13 bases respectively, with 21 bases between them. Germline CDR1 SGHVS, CDR2 FQNEAQ. The CDR3 is 13 amino acids. The CDR3 sequence is CASSPGPRGPPYF. The CDR3 DNA sequence: TGTGCCAGCAGCCCAGGTCCCCGCGGCCCCCCCTACTTC.